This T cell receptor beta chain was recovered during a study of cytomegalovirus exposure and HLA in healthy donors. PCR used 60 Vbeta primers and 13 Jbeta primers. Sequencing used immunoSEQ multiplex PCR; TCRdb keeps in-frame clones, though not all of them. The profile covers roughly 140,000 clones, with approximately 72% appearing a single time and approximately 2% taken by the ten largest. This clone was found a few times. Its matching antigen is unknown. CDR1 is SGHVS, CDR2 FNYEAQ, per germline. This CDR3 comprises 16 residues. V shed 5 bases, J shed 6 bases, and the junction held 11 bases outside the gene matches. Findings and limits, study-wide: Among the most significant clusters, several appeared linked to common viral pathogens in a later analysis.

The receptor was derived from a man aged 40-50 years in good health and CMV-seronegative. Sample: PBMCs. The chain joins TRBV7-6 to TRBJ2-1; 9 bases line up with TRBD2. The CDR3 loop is CASSPTTAGGVNEQFF. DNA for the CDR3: TGTGCCAGCAGCCCAACAACAGCGGGAGGCGTCAATGAGCAGTTCTTC.